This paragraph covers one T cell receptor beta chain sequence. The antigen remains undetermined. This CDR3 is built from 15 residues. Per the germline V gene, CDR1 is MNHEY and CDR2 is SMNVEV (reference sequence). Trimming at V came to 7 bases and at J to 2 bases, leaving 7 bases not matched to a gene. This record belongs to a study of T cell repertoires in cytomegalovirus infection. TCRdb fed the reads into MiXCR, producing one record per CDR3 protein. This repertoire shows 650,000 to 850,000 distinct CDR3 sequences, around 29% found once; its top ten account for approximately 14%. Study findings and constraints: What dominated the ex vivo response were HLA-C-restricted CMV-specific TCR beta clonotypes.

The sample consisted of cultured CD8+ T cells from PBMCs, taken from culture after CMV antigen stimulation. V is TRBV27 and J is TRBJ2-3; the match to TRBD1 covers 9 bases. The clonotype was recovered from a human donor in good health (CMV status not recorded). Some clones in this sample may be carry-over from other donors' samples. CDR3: CASTGQGLHTDTQYF. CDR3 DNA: TGTGCCAGCACTGGACAGGGGCTACACACAGATACGCAGTATTTT.